These 13 T cell receptor beta chains were sequenced from one sample in a study of metastatic and nonmetastatic thyroid tumors. Until they underwent thyroid surgery, no patient had received any treatment. TCRdb re-analyzed the PCR reads through MiXCR. The sample consists of about 27,000 clones, 15% of them appearing once. The sample was blood. These receptors were collected from a male donor with papillary thyroid cancer or a benign thyroid nodule (not recorded which). Some clones in this sample may be carry-over from other donors' samples.

Ten or more counts support this clone. The chain couples TRBV18 to TRBJ1-4; D uncertain. Germline V gives CDR1 KGHSH, CDR2 LQKENI. V lost 3 bases and J lost 8, with 4 bases in between. The CDR3 consists of 11 residues. CDR3 amino acids: CASSPGEKLFF. Written as DNA, the CDR3 is TGTGCCAGCTCACCCGGGGAAAAACTGTTTTTT.

This clone came up many times. A read error may explain this, as a much larger clone is one base away. The V gene is TRBV7-7, the J gene TRBJ1-5; D remains unclear. Germline V CDR1 and CDR2: SSHAT, FNYEAQ (reference sequence). The CDR3 has 13 residues. CDR3 sequence: CASSLACNQPQHF. CDR3 in DNA: TGTGCTAGCAGCTTAGCGTGTAATCAGCCCCAGCATTTT.

The sample holds many counts of this clone. The chain joins TRBV3-1 to TRBJ2-4, with D possibly being TRBD2 (6 bases). The CDR3 has 14 residues. Looked up from germline, CDR1 is LGHDT and CDR2 is YNNKEL (reference sequence). V lost 4 bases, J lost 5 bases, and 12 bases lay in between. The CDR3 sequence is CASSRGTSQNIQYF. DNA of the CDR3: TGTGCCAGCAGCCGTGGGACTTCTCAAAACATTCAGTACTTC.

This rearrangement joins TRBV29-1 to TRBJ2-5, with TRBD1 identical over 7 bases. V lost 7 bases to trimming and J lost 3 bases; unmatched junction nucleotides: 2. The CDR3 is 11 residues long. Germline V gene lookup returns CDR1 SQVTM and CDR2 ANQGSEA. The CDR3: CSAGTEETQYF. The DNA of the CDR3 is TGCAGCGCAGGGACAGAAGAGACCCAGTACTTC.

The J gene is TRBJ2-7, the V gene TRBV2; 15 bases fit TRBD2. J lost 6 bases, V lost 11 bases, and 11 bases had no gene match. In germline, CDR1 is SNHLY, CDR2 FYNNEI. This CDR3 is 15 amino acids long. The CDR3 DNA reads TGTGCCGGAACACCGGGACTAGCGGGAGGCGGCGAGCAGTACTTC. It yields the protein CAGTPGLAGGGEQYF.

This clone came up many times. The chain is built from TRBV5-4 and TRBJ2-7; 8 bases align to TRBD2. The germline CDR1 and CDR2 sequences are SGHNT and YYREEE (reference sequence). Trimming removed 6 bases from V and 6 bases from J; junction bases left unmatched: 11. This CDR3 contains 14 residues. CDR3 residues: CASTQPGLVREQYF. The CDR3 nucleotides read TGTGCCAGCACACAACCGGGACTAGTACGCGAGCAGTACTTC.

The sample holds many counts of this clone. The V gene is TRBV19, the J gene TRBJ1-3; D not resolved. The CDR3 has 12 residues. CDR1 is LNHDA, CDR2 SQIVND, per germline (reference sequence). Trimming cost V 7 bases and J 0 bases, with 4 bases left between them. Here the CDR3 reads CASKTSGNTIYF. CDR3 DNA: TGTGCCAGTAAAACCTCTGGAAACACCATATATTTT.

This clone was seen many times. The chain has TRBV9 and TRBJ1-4, with D unclear. Germline assignment: CDR1 SGDLS and CDR2 YYNGEE. Between the trimmed V and J ends, which lost 0 bases and 8 bases, there was a span of 14 bases. The CDR3 is made up of 15 amino acids. CDR3 coding DNA: TGTGCCAGCAGCGTAGGGGGAGGGCTGCAGGAAAAACTGTTTTTT. Protein: CASSVGGGLQEKLFF.

This clone was detected a few times. This chain joins TRBV19 and TRBJ2-3; a possible D gene is TRBD1 (5 bases). Germline CDR1 is LNHDA and CDR2 is SQIVND (reference sequence). V lost 3 bases and J lost 5, with 6 bases in between. CDR3 length: 12 amino acids. CDR3 coding DNA: TGTGCCAGTAGTATTAGGGGAGATACGCAGTATTTT. As protein: CASSIRGDTQYF.

This clone is categorized as medium-sized. The J gene is TRBJ2-7, the V gene TRBV24-1, with 8 bases that match TRBD1. Germline loops: CDR1 KGHDR, CDR2 SFDVKD. This CDR3 region has 12 residues. With 10 bases clipped from V and 3 bases from J, the junction kept 4 bases outside the gene matches. This chain's CDR3 is CATQGANYEQYF. Here the CDR3 DNA reads TGTGCCACTCAGGGGGCAAACTACGAGCAGTACTTC.

This clone came up a few times. This chain joins TRBV24-1 and TRBJ2-7, with a weak D call TRBD1 (5 bases). CDR1 and CDR2 from the germline V gene are KGHDR and SFDVKD. The length of the CDR3 is 13 residues. V lost 5 bases and J 5 bases, leaving 12 bases between the germline ends. CDR3 protein: CATSVGADNEQYF. The CDR3 DNA sequence: TGTGCCACCAGTGTAGGGGCAGACAACGAGCAGTACTTC.

This clone was observed a few times. In the same sample, other DNA sequences code for this CDR3. This chain connects TRBV3-1 to TRBJ1-2; D unclear. CDR3 size: 12 residues. V gave up 5 bases and J gave up 8 bases, with 12 bases separating them. Germline CDR1 reads LGHDT; CDR2 reads YNNKEL (reference sequence). The CDR3 coding sequence is TGTGCCAGCAGCTCCGACGTAGACGGCTACACCTTC. This codes for CASSSDVDGYTF.

This clone was counted ten times or more. V usage is TRBV19 and J usage is TRBJ2-4, with 7 bases fitting TRBD2. Germline-derived CDR1 and CDR2 are LNHDA and SQIVND (reference sequence). V shed 2 bases, J shed 2 bases, and the junction held 15 bases outside the gene matches. The CDR3 spans 19 residues. The DNA of the CDR3 is TGTGCCAGTAGTATAAATAACGGCGCGGGAGACGTTTCCAAAAACATTCAGTACTTC. It codes for CASSINNGAGDVSKNIQYF.